The 17 T cell receptor beta chains below come from one sample, sequenced in a study of spatial heterogeneity in lung cancer. Regarding time point: sample taken at primary tumor resection. The authors sequenced whole RNA from tumor, nontumor lung or frozen PBMC without sorting. TCRdb itself ran the 5' RACE reads through MiXCR, one entry per CDR3 protein. The sample carries thousands of distinct CDR3 sequences, about 4.4% recorded once. Sequencing used normal lung tissue next to the tumor, obtained at surgery. The receptors shown here come from a female donor with early-stage non-small cell lung cancer.

This clonotype was seen repeatedly, ten times or more. This beta chain represents an off-target read in a library built for alpha chains; its size is of limited meaning. The chain is built from TRBV7-3 and TRBJ1-2; perhaps TRBD1 as D (5 bases). The CDR3 is 15 residues long. Germline V gene data show CDR1 as SGHTA and CDR2 as FQGTGA. V was trimmed by 5 bases and J by 4 bases, leaving 17 bases between them. CDR3 amino acids: CASSAPMGRAYGYTF. The CDR3 DNA sequence: TGTGCCAGCAGCGCCCCCATGGGCAGGGCCTATGGCTACACCTTC.

This clonotype has a count of ten or more. This beta chain represents an off-target read in a library built for alpha chains; its size is of limited meaning. The V call is TRBV5-1, the J call TRBJ2-1; 8 bases fit TRBD1. The CDR3 is 17 amino acids. V lost 0 bases to trimming and J lost 6 bases; unmatched junction nucleotides: 11. The V gene's germline CDR1 is SGHRS and CDR2 YFSETQ. This CDR3 reads CASSLAPRTGMLNEQFF. Written as DNA, the CDR3 is TGCGCCAGCAGCTTGGCCCCGAGGACAGGGATGCTCAATGAGCAGTTCTTC.

In this sample, this clonotype turned up many times. This beta chain is an off-target read within a library intended for alpha chains, so its frequency means little. This chain connects TRBV4-2 to TRBJ1-4; perhaps TRBD1 as D (6 bases). Trimming removed 0 bases at V and 5 bases at J, with 22 bases between. Germline V CDR1 and CDR2: LGHNA, YNFKEQ. The CDR3 extends over 19 amino acids. The CDR3 nucleotides read TGTGCCAGCAGCCAAGATAGTAGGGGGGGGCTGCCGATGAATGAAAAACTGTTTTTT. It is translated as CASSQDSRGGLPMNEKLFF.

The table lists this clonotype with many counts. Since it is a stray read in a library aimed at alpha chains, this beta chain has a size that is not meaningful. The chain couples TRBV3-1 to TRBJ2-1; D gene ambiguous. Germline CDR1 is LGHDT and CDR2 is YNNKEL (reference sequence). CDR3 length: 17 residues. The V and J ends lost 3 bases and 0 bases respectively, with 15 bases between them. This chain's CDR3 is CASSQLVGGSSYNEQFF. CDR3 coding DNA: TGTGCCAGCAGCCAGCTAGTTGGCGGAAGCTCCTACAATGAGCAGTTCTTC.

In its sample, this clonotype is medium-sized (0.01 to 0.1%). Found in a library prepared for alpha chains, this beta chain is an off-target read, and its abundance has little meaning. The CDR3 here is CASSFLSGTDTQYF. The CDR3 DNA reads as TGTGCCAGCAGTTTTCTCAGCGGCACAGATACGCAGTATTTT. The chain carries TRBV28 and TRBJ2-3; no definite D call. Trimming took off 3 bases at V and 1 base at J, with 8 bases between the two ends. This CDR3 contains 14 residues. Germline CDR1 reads MDHEN; CDR2 reads SYDVKM.

By share of the sample, this clonotype is medium-sized. Within a library made for alpha chains, this beta chain is off target, and its count is uninformative. The chain links TRBV19 to TRBJ2-7, with 9 nucleotides matching TRBD1. V was clipped by 1 base and J by 2 bases; unmatched bases: 3. CDR3 length equals 15 residues. CDR1 is LNHDA and CDR2 is SQIVND in the germline V gene (reference sequence). The CDR3 loop reads CASSIAGTGTYEQYF. CDR3 nucleotide sequence: TGTGCCAGTAGTATAGCCGGGACAGGGACCTACGAGCAGTACTTC.

This clonotype was found many times. This beta chain represents an off-target read in a library built for alpha chains; its size is of limited meaning. This rearrangement joins TRBV7-2 to TRBJ2-1, with 9 bases lining up with TRBD1. The CDR3 contains 15 residues. J was trimmed by 4 bases and V by 3 bases; bases with no gene match: 4. CDR1 and CDR2 from the germline V gene are SGHTA and FQGNSA. The CDR3 coding sequence is TGTGCCAGCAGCTTGGACAGGGGTTCGTACAATGAGCAGTTCTTC. Its protein is CASSLDRGSYNEQFF.

Sample share makes this clonotype medium-sized. As an off-target read in a library built for alpha chains, this beta chain has a frequency of little significance. The chain carries TRBV20-1 and TRBJ2-1, with D perhaps TRBD2 (6 bases). CDR3 length: 14 residues. Trimming removed 0 bases at V and 8 bases at J, with 14 bases between. Looked up from germline, CDR1 is DFQATT and CDR2 is SNEGSKA (reference sequence). CDR3 protein: CSARDNRGRHEQFF. The CDR3 region has the DNA TGCAGTGCTAGAGATAATCGAGGGAGGCATGAGCAGTTCTTC.

This clonotype has ten or more counts. This beta chain turned up in a library designed for alpha chains; as an off-target read, its abundance says little. V gene TRBV6-6 combines with J gene TRBJ2-5; 8 bases map to TRBD1. The CDR3 is 15 residues long. Germline V gene sequence: CDR1 MNHNY, CDR2 SVGAGI (reference sequence). The trim removed 7 bases at V and 3 bases at J, leaving 10 bases unmatched. The CDR3 coding sequence is TGTGCCAGCACCCCCCCAGGGGGCCGAAAAGAGACCCAGTACTTC. Its protein is CASTPPGGRKETQYF.

By sample share, this clonotype is medium-sized (0.01 to 0.1%). The library was designed around alpha chains, so this beta chain is a stray read whose abundance carries little weight. V and J are TRBV9 and TRBJ2-3, with 9 bases aligning to TRBD2. After removal of 5 bases from V and 0 bases from J, the junction contained 4 bases not matched to a gene. The V gene's germline CDR1 is SGDLS and CDR2 YYNGEE. This CDR3 spans 15 amino acids. CDR3 region: CASSLGLASTDTQYF. CDR3 bases: TGTGCCAGCAGTCTAGGACTAGCGAGCACAGATACGCAGTATTTT.

The table lists this clonotype with many counts. The library was designed around alpha chains, so this beta chain is a stray read whose abundance carries little weight. Written as DNA, the CDR3 is TGTGCCAGCAGCCTAGGGTCTTATGGCTACACCTTC. Amino acids: CASSLGSYGYTF. V gene TRBV11-2 combines with J gene TRBJ1-2; D gene uncertain. The ends were cut back, 5 bases at V and 5 bases at J, with 9 bases in the middle. This CDR3 spans 12 amino acids. Looked up from germline, CDR1 is SGHAT and CDR2 is FQNNGV.

This clonotype is categorized as medium-sized. The library was built for alpha chains, so this beta chain is an off-target read and its size means little. J is TRBJ2-5 and V is TRBV11-2; D could derive from TRBD1 or TRBD2 (6 bases each). This CDR3 has 14 residues. CDR1 and CDR2 (germline): SGHAT, FQNNGV. V lost 3 bases and J 2 bases, leaving 10 bases between the germline ends. In DNA, the CDR3 is TGTGCCAGCAGCTTGGGGGGCTGGCAAGAGACCCAGTACTTC. Translation: CASSLGGWQETQYF.

This clonotype was counted at least ten times. In a library made to pick up alpha chains, this beta chain is a stray read with a size that means little. The chain is built from TRBV20-1 and TRBJ2-1; 16 positions match TRBD2. Germline CDR1 and CDR2: DFQATT and SNEGSKA (reference sequence). This CDR3 is 13 amino acids long. The J segment lost 14 bases and the V segment lost 6 bases, leaving 7 bases of the junction unmatched. The CDR3 DNA follows: TGCAGTGCCCCCGGGACTAGCGGGAGGGGGGAGTTCTTC. Its protein is CSAPGTSGRGEFF.

Comments on this clonotype: Since it is a stray read in a library aimed at alpha chains, this beta chain has a size that is not meaningful. V and J are TRBV19 and TRBJ2-6; no firm D call. The V end lost 10 bases, the J end lost 0 bases, and 10 bases lay between the germline ends. Germline V gene lookup returns CDR1 LNHDA and CDR2 SQIVND (reference sequence). This CDR3 contains 14 residues. The CDR3 nucleotides are TGTGCCACCCAGGTCGGCTCTGGGGCCAACGTCCTGACTTTC. Amino acid sequence: CATQVGSGANVLTF.

This clonotype was detected many times. Because this beta chain is a stray read in a library intended to capture alpha chains, its abundance should not be given much weight. The chain carries TRBV6-5 and TRBJ2-7; 8 bases match TRBD1. Germline CDR1 is MNHEY and CDR2 is SVGAGI. V gave up 6 bases and J gave up 7 bases; unmatched junction bases: 5. This CDR3 is built from 12 residues. CDR3 region: CASRQGDGEQYV. In DNA, the CDR3 is TGTGCCAGCAGACAGGGGGACGGGGAGCAGTACGTC.

This clonotype was observed many times. This beta chain represents an off-target read in a library built for alpha chains; its size is of limited meaning. This chain links TRBV2 with TRBJ1-6; 7 nucleotides match TRBD1. The CDR3 extends over 15 amino acids. The V gene's germline CDR1 is SNHLY and CDR2 FYNNEI. V lost 8 bases, J lost 7 bases, and 11 bases stayed unmatched. CDR3 sequence reads: CASGTEGTANSPLHF. In DNA form, the CDR3 reads TGTGCCAGCGGGACCGAGGGGACAGCCAATTCACCCCTCCACTTT.

This clonotype was detected only a few times. The library was built for alpha chains, so this beta chain is an off-target read and its size means little. The rearrangement uses TRBV7-2 and TRBJ2-2; the D is unclear. The CDR3 totals 15 residues. CDR1 and CDR2 (germline): SGHTA, FQGNSA. Trimming took off 0 bases at V and 9 bases at J, with 14 bases between the two ends. The CDR3 spells CASSLALGLRRELFF. The CDR3 DNA reads TGTGCCAGCAGCTTAGCGCTTGGCCTACGAAGGGAGCTGTTTTTT.